The 17 T cell receptor beta chains presented below share a single source sample, sequenced in a study of blood T cell repertoires in COVID-19. Sequencing was performed with immunoSEQ multiplex PCR; in TCRdb, only in-frame clones are kept and a portion is missing. Of tens of thousands of clones listed, about four fifths are singletons. Sequencing used peripheral blood. These receptors were collected from a woman aged 65 to 85 with acute or convalescent COVID-19.

This sequence joins TRBV5-1 and TRBJ1-6; no firm D call. Germline lookup yields CDR1 SGHRS and CDR2 YFSETQ. Trimming left V 0 bases short and J 2 bases short, with 6 bases between. The CDR3 runs to 15 residues. CDR3 residues: CASSLGQTYNSPLHF. The CDR3 coding sequence is TGCGCCAGCAGCTTGGGGCAGACCTATAATTCACCCCTCCACTTT.

This clone occurred a few times. CDR3 protein: CASSATGGAGNEKLFF. In DNA form, the CDR3 reads TGTGCCAGCAGTGCGACAGGGGGCGCGGGAAATGAAAAACTGTTTTTT. This rearrangement joins TRBV6-1 to TRBJ1-4; 10 nucleotides line up with TRBD1. The CDR3 is 16 amino acids. V lost 4 bases, J lost 5 bases, and 7 bases stayed unmatched. Looked up from germline, CDR1 is MNHNS and CDR2 is SASEGT.

The genes are TRBV29-1 and TRBJ1-1, with no clear D. Germline CDR1 reads SQVTM; CDR2 reads ANQGSEA. V gave up 8 bases and J gave up 4 bases, with 11 bases separating them. This CDR3 has 11 amino acids. This CDR3 is CSFRSPTEAFF. CDR3 nucleotide sequence: TGCAGCTTTAGGAGTCCCACTGAAGCTTTCTTT.

The chain joins TRBV12-3 or TRBV12-4 to TRBJ2-7; D is unresolved. V dropped 2 bases and J dropped 0 bases, with 5 bases sitting between them. The CDR3 contains 13 residues. The CDR3 spells CASSLYNSYEQYF. The CDR3 DNA follows: TGTGCCAGCAGTTTATACAACTCCTACGAGCAGTACTTC.

The V call is TRBV29-1, the J call TRBJ2-2; tentative D call: TRBD1 (5 bases). CDR3 size: 14 residues. V was trimmed by 8 bases and J by 2 bases, leaving 15 bases between them. From germline, CDR1 is SQVTM and CDR2 ANQGSEA. CDR3 sequence: CSTSTDTNTGELFF. CDR3 coding DNA: TGCAGCACCTCGACGGACACTAACACCGGGGAGCTGTTTTTT.

The CDR3 DNA follows: TGTGCCTGGAACCGAGGGCTGAGCACAGATACGCAGTATTTT. Residues: CAWNRGLSTDTQYF. The rearrangement uses TRBV30 and TRBJ2-3; weak D call: TRBD2 (5 bases). Looked up from germline, CDR1 is GTSNPN and CDR2 is SVGIG (reference sequence). The CDR3 spans 14 residues. V lost 4 bases and J lost 0, with 11 bases in between.

This rearrangement joins TRBV6-5 to TRBJ1-2; D not certain. The CDR3 consists of 15 residues. Germline lookup yields CDR1 MNHEY and CDR2 SVGAGI. V was clipped by 5 bases and J by 2 bases, with 15 bases between them. As DNA, the CDR3 is TGTGCCAGCAGTCGCGGAGACTCGCGAAACTATGGCTACACCTTC. Translation: CASSRGDSRNYGYTF.

The rearrangement links TRBV5-6 to TRBJ2-7; no firm D call. The CDR3 has 13 residues. Germline CDR1 is SGHDT and CDR2 is YYEEEE. Trimming stripped 1 base from V and 2 bases from J, with 7 bases between. CDR3 bases: TGTGCCAGCAGCTTGAGCCTTCCCTACGAGCAGTACTTC. This encodes CASSLSLPYEQYF.

The chain is built from TRBV5-1 and TRBJ2-1; no clear D. The CDR3 contains 15 residues. CDR1 and CDR2 from the germline V gene are SGHRS and YFSETQ. Between the trimmed V and J ends, which lost 0 bases and 7 bases, there was a span of 14 bases. CDR3 residues: CASSLGSEAINEQFF. The CDR3, as DNA: TGCGCCAGCAGCTTGGGGTCCGAAGCTATTAATGAGCAGTTCTTC.

The chain couples TRBV6-5 to TRBJ1-3, with TRBD1 matching over 9 bases. The CDR3 consists of 14 residues. Germline V gene sequence: CDR1 MNHEY, CDR2 SVGAGI. The trim removed 6 bases at V and 0 bases at J, leaving 0 bases unmatched. The CDR3 spells CASRDRGSGNTIYF. The CDR3 DNA sequence: TGTGCCAGCAGGGACAGGGGCTCTGGAAACACCATATATTTT.

The chain recombines TRBV2 with TRBJ2-3; D not resolved. Germline values: CDR1 SNHLY, CDR2 FYNNEI. This CDR3 is built from 11 residues. The V end was cut by 3 bases, the J end by 5 bases, with 3 bases between. In nucleotides, the CDR3 is TGTGCCAGCAGTGAGCGAGATACGCAGTATTTT. It encodes CASSERDTQYF.

V usage is TRBV2 and J usage is TRBJ2-6; 8 bases align to TRBD1. Germline values: CDR1 SNHLY, CDR2 FYNNEI. The junction had 3 bases not matched to a gene; V was cut back by 2 bases and J by 3 bases. The CDR3 consists of 16 residues. This chain's CDR3 is CASSEQGAFGANVLTF. CDR3 bases: TGTGCCAGCAGTGAACAGGGGGCCTTTGGGGCCAACGTCCTGACTTTC.

The V gene is TRBV29-1, the J gene TRBJ2-4, with a weak D call TRBD1 (5 bases). This CDR3 comprises 14 residues. V lost 4 bases, J lost 0 bases, and 10 bases lay in between. Per the germline V gene, CDR1 is SQVTM and CDR2 is ANQGSEA. CDR3 protein: CSVATTGAKNIQYF. DNA of the CDR3: TGCAGCGTTGCAACCACAGGAGCCAAAAACATTCAGTACTTC.

V is TRBV28 and J is TRBJ2-1, with TRBD2 matching over 7 bases. From germline, CDR1 is MDHEN and CDR2 SYDVKM. The CDR3 runs to 16 residues. The V segment lost 2 bases and the J segment 6 bases; nucleotides outside the gene matches: 10. CDR3: CASSLIGGRAGNEQFF. The CDR3 nucleotides are TGTGCCAGCAGTTTAATAGGTGGGAGGGCCGGCAATGAGCAGTTCTTC. Supplemented by reference TRBV28 and TRBJ2-1, the full variable domain reads DVKVTQSSRYLVKRTGEKVFLECVQDMDHENMFWYRQDPGLGLRLIYFSYDVKMKEKGDIPEGYSVSREKKERFSLILESASTNQTSMYLCASSLIGGRAGNEQFFGPGTRLTVL.

By share, this clone ranks as medium-sized. The chain uses TRBV27 and TRBJ2-2, with TRBD1 as a possible D gene (5 bases). The CDR3 consists of 16 residues. The germline V gene encodes CDR1 MNHEY and CDR2 SMNVEV (reference sequence). V dropped 0 bases and J dropped 2 bases, with 10 bases sitting between them. The DNA of the CDR3 is TGTGCCAGCAGTTTATCGAGGACATTAAACACCGGGGAGCTGTTTTTT. It yields the protein CASSLSRTLNTGELFF.

This chain's CDR3 is CASSSNRDSFIFTGELFF. For the CDR3, the DNA is TGTGCCAGCAGCTCCAACAGGGATTCATTTATATTTACCGGGGAGCTGTTTTTT. The rearrangement uses TRBV11-2 and TRBJ2-2, with D tentatively TRBD1 (6 bases). Trimming removed 4 bases at V and 5 bases at J, with 23 bases between. The CDR3 has 18 amino acids. The germline CDR1 and CDR2 sequences are SGHAT and FQNNGV.

The chain joins TRBV5-4 to TRBJ1-1; D is perhaps TRBD1 (5 bases). The CDR3 extends over 14 amino acids. The V and J ends lost 5 bases and 5 bases respectively, with 16 bases between them. From germline, CDR1 is SGHNT and CDR2 YYREEE (reference sequence). Written as DNA, the CDR3 is TGTGCCAGCAGTTCAGGGTCGAGTACGACTGAAGCTTTCTTT. Its translation: CASSSGSSTTEAFF.